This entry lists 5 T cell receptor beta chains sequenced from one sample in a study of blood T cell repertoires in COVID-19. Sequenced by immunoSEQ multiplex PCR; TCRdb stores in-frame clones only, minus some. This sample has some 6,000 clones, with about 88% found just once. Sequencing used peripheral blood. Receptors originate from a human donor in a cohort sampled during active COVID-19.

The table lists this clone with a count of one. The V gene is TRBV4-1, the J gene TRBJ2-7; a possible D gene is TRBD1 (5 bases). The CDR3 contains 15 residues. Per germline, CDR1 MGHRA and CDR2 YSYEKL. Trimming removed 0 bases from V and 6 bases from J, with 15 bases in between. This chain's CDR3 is CASSQDRTYKFEQYF. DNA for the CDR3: TGCGCCAGCAGCCAAGACCGGACATATAAGTTCGAGCAGTACTTC.

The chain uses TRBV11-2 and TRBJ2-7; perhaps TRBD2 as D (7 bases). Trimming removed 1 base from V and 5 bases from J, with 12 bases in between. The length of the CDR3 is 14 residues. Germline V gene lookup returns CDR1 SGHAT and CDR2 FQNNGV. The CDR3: CASSLARGGNEQYF. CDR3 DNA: TGTGCCAGCAGCTTAGCCAGGGGAGGGAACGAGCAGTACTTC.

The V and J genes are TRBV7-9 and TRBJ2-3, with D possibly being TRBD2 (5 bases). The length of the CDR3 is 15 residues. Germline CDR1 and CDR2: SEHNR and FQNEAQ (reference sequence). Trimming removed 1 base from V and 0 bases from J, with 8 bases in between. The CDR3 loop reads CASSLVGGSTDTQYF. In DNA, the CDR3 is TGTGCCAGCAGCTTAGTGGGCGGGAGCACAGATACGCAGTATTTT.

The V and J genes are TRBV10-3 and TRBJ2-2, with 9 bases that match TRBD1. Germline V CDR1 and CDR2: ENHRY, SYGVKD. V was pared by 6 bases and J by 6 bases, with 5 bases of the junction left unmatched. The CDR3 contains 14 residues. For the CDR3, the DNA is TGTGCCATCAGGAGGGACAGGGCGGCCGGGGAGCTGTTTTTT. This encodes CAIRRDRAAGELFF.

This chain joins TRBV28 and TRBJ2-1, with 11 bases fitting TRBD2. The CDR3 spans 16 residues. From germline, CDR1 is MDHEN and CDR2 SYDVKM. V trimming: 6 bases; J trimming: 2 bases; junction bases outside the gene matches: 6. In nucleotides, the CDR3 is TGTGCCAGCAGGTCCGGGACTAGCGGAACCTACAATGAGCAGTTCTTC. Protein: CASRSGTSGTYNEQFF.